This is a list of T cell receptor beta chains from one sample in a study of human T cells and chemical hapten exposure. TCRdb analysed the RACE reads with MiXCR anew, one entry per CDR3 protein. The repertoire holds about 73,000 distinct CDR3 sequences, with around 7.9% as singletons. The source was whole blood, collected in connection with sensitization to the hapten diphenylcyclopropenone (DPC). The receptors originated from a woman between 50 and 59 years old with alopecia areata. Some clones in this sample may be carry-over from other donors' samples. The CDR3 runs from the conserved cysteine through the conserved F or W. A D gene is named only where the DNA matches it firmly. The size entry is marked missing in some rows and otherwise reads once, few, many or a size class.

clone size	J gene	V gene	D gene	CDR3 DNA	CDR3 protein
many	TRBJ2-3	TRBV12-3/TRBV12-4	-	TGTGCCAGCAGTCTCCTCTTAGCGGCCGCAGATACGCAGTATTTT	CASSLLLAAADTQYF
-	TRBJ2-1	TRBV27	TRBD2	TGTGCCAGCAGTCCTCGGGCTAGCGGAGTCTACAATGAGCAGTTCTTC	CASSPRASGVYNEQFF
few	TRBJ2-3	TRBV7-2	-	TGTGCCAGCAGCTTCGACAGGACTACACGGAGCACAGATACGCAGTATTTT	CASSFDRTTRSTDTQYF
few	TRBJ1-5	TRBV20-1	-	TGCAGTGCCCTGGACCGACGCAATCAGCCCCAGCATTTT	CSALDRRNQPQHF
few	TRBJ1-5	TRBV20-1	TRBD1	TGCAGTGCTAGAGATCCCAGGGGGAGCAATCAGCCCCAGCATTTT	CSARDPRGSNQPQHF
many	TRBJ2-1	TRBV5-1	-	TGCGCCAGCAGCTTGGCCTCAAAAAGCTCCTACAATGAGCAGTTCTTC	CASSLASKSSYNEQFF
-	TRBJ1-1	TRBV12-3/TRBV12-4	TRBD1	TGTGCCAGCAGGGAGACAGGGACGAACACTGAAGCTTTCTTT	CASRETGTNTEAFF
many	TRBJ1-4	TRBV29-1	TRBD1	TGCAGCGTTGAAGTTGGGACAGCGCTGTCAGGACTGTTTTTT	CSVEVGTALSGLFF
-	TRBJ2-3	TRBV6-2/TRBV6-3	TRBD2	TGTGCCAGCAGACCCGGACTAGGTGTGCCAGATACGCAGTATTTT	CASRPGLGVPDTQYF
many	TRBJ2-1	TRBV28	-	TGTGCCAGCAGTTTGGGGTTACAGGGTGGGGTGGTGAATGAGCAGTTCTTC	CASSLGLQGGVVNEQFF
-	TRBJ1-3	TRBV20-1	-	TGCAGTTCTTTGCCCGCGACGGGCTCTGGAAACACCATATATTTT	CSSLPATGSGNTIYF
few	TRBJ2-5	TRBV28	-	TGTGCCAGCAGTCCTTCGGGACCCCAAGAGACCCAGTACTTC	CASSPSGPQETQYF
many	TRBJ1-1	TRBV7-9	-	TGTGCCAGCAGACGAACAGGCGAAAACACTGAAGCTTTCTTT	CASRRTGENTEAFF
few	TRBJ2-1	TRBV12-3/TRBV12-4	TRBD1	TGTGCCAGCAGTCCCACGACAGGGCCGCACAATGAGCAGTTCTTC	CASSPTTGPHNEQFF
many	TRBJ2-7	TRBV7-8	-	TGTGCCAGCAGCCCCCGAGGGGATGAGCAGTACTTC	CASSPRGDEQYF
many	TRBJ2-1	TRBV20-1	TRBD2	TGCAGTGCTAGAGTTAGTAGCGGGGGCGACTACAATGAGCAGTTCTTC	CSARVSSGGDYNEQFF
few	TRBJ2-2	TRBV12-3/TRBV12-4	-	TGTGCCACCGCCCCCACAAGGAACACCGGGGAGCTGTTTTTT	CATAPTRNTGELFF
many	TRBJ1-1	TRBV5-4	TRBD1	TGTGCCAGCAGCTCGCGGACAGGGGGCGGCACTGAAGCTTTCTTT	CASSSRTGGGTEAFF
few	TRBJ2-2	TRBV6-1	TRBD2	TGTGCCAGCAGTGAAGTGTCCAGGGCTCCTAAGCGGGGGGTCACCGGGGAGCTGTTTTTT	CASSEVSRAPKRGVTGELFF
-	TRBJ2-4	TRBV6-5	-	TGTGCCAGCAGTTCCGGACGGAGAGCGACCAAAAACATTCAGTACTTC	CASSSGRRATKNIQYF
few	TRBJ2-7	TRBV6-2/TRBV6-3	-	TGTGCCAGCAGTTATTCTCAGGGATACGAGCAGTACTTC	CASSYSQGYEQYF
-	TRBJ2-1	TRBV5-1	-	TGCGCCAGCAGCTTGGCGCAGGGGGGTGAGCAGTTCTTC	CASSLAQGGEQFF
few	TRBJ1-4	TRBV30	-	TGTGCCTGGAGTACCGGTGAAAAACTGTTTTTT	CAWSTGEKLFF
-	TRBJ1-5	TRBV19	-	TGTGCCACTCGGGGCCCGGGAATGAATCAGCCCCAGCATTTT	CATRGPGMNQPQHF
-	TRBJ2-7	TRBV4-3	-	TGCGCCAGCAGCCAAGATCAGGGCGTAAGCTCCTACGAGCAGTACTTC	CASSQDQGVSSYEQYF
-	TRBJ2-3	TRBV6-1	-	TGTGCCAGCAGTGAAACGGGCTGGCTCACAGATACGCAGTATTTT	CASSETGWLTDTQYF
many	TRBJ2-7	TRBV7-3	-	TGTGCCAGCAGCCCAGGGGTAGGGGCCCTCTACGAGCAGTACTTC	CASSPGVGALYEQYF
many	TRBJ1-1	TRBV12-3/TRBV12-4	-	TGTGCCAGCAGTTTAAAGGAATTCGGCACTGAAGCTTTCTTT	CASSLKEFGTEAFF
many	TRBJ1-4	TRBV6-5	-	TGTGCCAGCCGATACGGGGGAAGCGAAAAACTGTTTTTT	CASRYGGSEKLFF
few	TRBJ2-7	TRBV20-1	TRBD1	TGCAGTGCTACCCAGACAGGGGAAGCAAGGCAGTACTTC	CSATQTGEARQYF
-	TRBJ2-1	TRBV2	-	TGTGCCAGCAGTCCAACTGGGGTCGGCGGGTTCTCCTACAATGAGCAGTTCTTC	CASSPTGVGGFSYNEQFF